Presented here are 25 T cell receptor beta chains from one specimen sequenced in a study of blood T cell repertoires in COVID-19. Data came from immunoSEQ multiplex PCR; TCRdb stores just in-frame clones and leaves some out. The sample lists about 120,000 clones, approximately 82% occurring once. Sequencing used peripheral blood. The receptors here all came from a man between 65 and 85 years old with active or convalescent COVID-19.

The chain is built from TRBV29-1 and TRBJ1-4, with 7 bases lining up with TRBD1. Germline V gene sequence: CDR1 SQVTM, CDR2 ANQGSEA. The CDR3 sequence is 13 residues long. The J segment lost 8 bases and the V segment lost 4 bases, leaving 7 bases of the junction unmatched. CDR3 region: CSVGGTEGEKLFF. The CDR3 bases are TGCAGCGTTGGGGGGACAGAGGGGGAAAAACTGTTTTTT. Combining the CDR3 with reference TRBV29-1 and TRBJ1-4 gives the whole variable domain SAVISQKPSRDICQRGTSLTIQCQVDSQVTMMFWYRQQPGQSLTLIATANQGSEATYESGFVIDKFPISRPNLTFSTLTVSNMSPEDSSIYLCSVGGTEGEKLFFGSGTQLSVL.

V gene TRBV5-5 combines with J gene TRBJ2-3; the match to TRBD2 covers 14 bases. The CDR3 spans 17 residues. V was pared by 4 bases and J by 5 bases, with 9 bases of the junction left unmatched. The V gene's germline CDR1 is SGHKS and CDR2 YYEKEE (reference sequence). This CDR3 reads CASSPRLAGGPGDTQYF. The CDR3 region has the DNA TGTGCCAGCAGCCCTAGACTAGCGGGGGGGCCAGGAGATACGCAGTATTTT.

Comment on this clone: At the DNA level, this CDR3 is encoded by other sequences in the same sample as well. The chain employs TRBV6-5 and TRBJ2-5; 9 nucleotides agree with TRBD1. The CDR3 sequence is 15 residues long. The germline V gene has CDR1 MNHEY and CDR2 SVGAGI. J gave up 1 base and V 6 bases, and 6 bases lay outside the gene matches. Written as DNA, the CDR3 is TGTGCCAGCAGGAGGGACAGGGTCGGCCAAGAGACCCAGTACTTC. It translates to CASRRDRVGQETQYF.

The chain links TRBV12-3 or TRBV12-4 to TRBJ1-1; 7 bases are a match to TRBD1. J was trimmed by 3 bases and V by 5 bases; bases with no gene match: 3. CDR3 length: 13 residues. The CDR3 region is CASSRDRYTEAFF. The CDR3 nucleotides are TGTGCCAGCAGTCGGGACAGATACACTGAAGCTTTCTTT.

The chain joins TRBV25-1 to TRBJ2-6, with D possibly being TRBD1 (5 bases). V lost 8 bases, J lost 0 bases, and 8 bases lay in between. Germline assignment: CDR1 MGHDK and CDR2 SYGVNS. The CDR3 consists of 14 residues. CDR3: CASQRGSGANVLTF. CDR3 sequence (DNA): TGTGCCAGCCAAAGGGGCTCTGGGGCCAACGTCCTGACTTTC.

The chain is built from TRBV11-3 and TRBJ2-7; TRBD1 might be the D (6 bases). This CDR3 is 13 amino acids long. Germline V gene sequence: CDR1 SGHNT, CDR2 YENEEA. V lost 2 bases and J 4 bases, leaving 9 bases between the germline ends. CDR3 region: CASSLIQGYEQYF. CDR3 coding DNA: TGTGCCAGCAGCTTAATTCAGGGGTACGAGCAGTACTTC.

V is TRBV6-5 and J is TRBJ1-5; TRBD1 is a possible D gene (6 bases). V gave up 0 bases and J gave up 6 bases, with 9 bases separating them. The CDR3 runs 14 residues. Germline V gene lookup returns CDR1 MNHEY and CDR2 SVGAGI. CDR3 sequence (DNA): TGTGCCAGCAGTTACTCGAGAGGGGGTCAGCCCCAGCATTTT. Translated, it gives CASSYSRGGQPQHF.

The J gene is TRBJ2-2, the V gene TRBV7-2; a weak D match, TRBD2 (6 bases). With 0 bases removed from V and 1 base from J, the gap between germline ends came to 6 bases. From germline, CDR1 is SGHTA and CDR2 FQGNSA. CDR3 length: 15 amino acids. As DNA, the CDR3 is TGTGCCAGCAGCTTAGCGGGAGGGAACACCGGGGAGCTGTTTTTT. It codes for CASSLAGGNTGELFF. Looking up the rest from reference TRBV7-2 and TRBJ2-2 gives the full variable domain: GAGVSQSPSNKVTEKGKDVELRCDPISGHTALYWYRQSLGQGLEFLIYFQGNSAPDKSGLPSDRFSAERTGGSVSTLTIQRTQQEDSAVYLCASSLAGGNTGELFFGEGSRLTVL.

This chain links TRBV27 with TRBJ1-5, with 7 bases aligning to TRBD1. The germline V gene encodes CDR1 MNHEY and CDR2 SMNVEV (reference sequence). This CDR3 is built from 15 residues. The ends lost 1 base at V and 5 bases at J; junction bases unmatched: 5. The CDR3 is CASSLWGQNHQPQHF. The DNA of the CDR3 is TGTGCCAGCAGTTTATGGGGACAGAACCATCAGCCCCAGCATTTT.

A few counts support this clone. This CDR3 reads CASSIVFGDRGEKLFF. CDR3 sequence (DNA): TGTGCCAGTAGTATAGTCTTCGGGGACAGAGGGGAAAAACTGTTTTTT. The chain is built from TRBV19 and TRBJ1-4; 7 bases are a match to TRBD1. The germline V gene encodes CDR1 LNHDA and CDR2 SQIVND (reference sequence). The CDR3 is 16 residues long. V was clipped by 1 base and J by 8 bases; unmatched bases: 10.

V gene TRBV18 combines with J gene TRBJ1-2, with D maybe TRBD1 (6 bases). CDR3 length equals 15 residues. CDR1 and CDR2 (germline): KGHSH, LQKENI. V was trimmed by 2 bases and J by 4 bases, leaving 14 bases between them. The CDR3: CASSPMTGRTYGYTF. Here the CDR3 DNA reads TGTGCCAGCTCACCAATGACAGGTCGGACCTATGGCTACACCTTC.

This chain connects TRBV7-9 to TRBJ2-1; TRBD2 matches 10 bases. CDR1 SEHNR and CDR2 FQNEAQ come from the germline V gene (reference sequence). V shed 4 bases and J 9 bases; nucleotides not matched to a gene: 9. CDR3 length: 15 amino acids. The CDR3 here is CASSWGASGSGEQFF. DNA for the CDR3: TGTGCCAGCAGCTGGGGGGCTAGCGGGAGTGGTGAGCAGTTCTTC.

V is TRBV11-2 and J is TRBJ1-2, with a tentative D call TRBD1 (5 bases). The CDR3 is 13 residues long. The V gene lost 5 bases and the J gene lost 2 bases, with 9 bases spanning the gap. CDR1 is SGHAT, CDR2 FQNNGV, per germline. In DNA form, the CDR3 reads TGTGCCAGCAGCGCGGACAAAAACTATGGCTACACCTTC. Its translation: CASSADKNYGYTF. Full variable domain (remainder filled in from reference TRBV11-2 and TRBJ1-2): EAGVAQSPRYKIIEKRQSVAFWCNPISGHATLYWYQQILGQGPKLLIQFQNNGVVDDSQLPKDRFSAERLKGVDSTLKIQPAKLEDSAVYLCASSADKNYGYTFGSGTRLTVV.

This clone was observed a single time. This chain connects TRBV6-5 to TRBJ2-1, with 10 bases lining up with TRBD1. This CDR3 comprises 15 residues. Germline V gives CDR1 MNHEY, CDR2 SVGAGI. Unmatched junction bases numbered 4, after V lost 5 bases and J lost 3 bases. CDR3 amino acids: CASSLTGGVYNEQFF. CDR3 in DNA: TGTGCCAGCAGTCTGACAGGGGGCGTCTACAATGAGCAGTTCTTC.

There are a few counts of this clone. The rearrangement uses TRBV7-2 and TRBJ1-4; maybe TRBD1 (6 bases). This CDR3 is built from 16 residues. V was shortened by 0 bases and J by 7 bases, with 15 bases between the two germline ends. The germline V gene has CDR1 SGHTA and CDR2 FQGNSA. CDR3 bases: TGTGCCAGCAGCTTAGCGGTGGGGACAAGGGGTGAAAAACTGTTTTTT. This sequence encodes CASSLAVGTRGEKLFF.

This clone appeared a few times. The V and J genes are TRBV5-4 and TRBJ1-1; weak D call: TRBD1 (5 bases). Germline CDR1 and CDR2: SGHNT and YYREEE (reference sequence). This CDR3 region has 15 residues. Trimming took off 5 bases at V and 1 base at J, with 15 bases between the two ends. The CDR3 loop reads CASSRRDGSNTEAFF. The CDR3 DNA sequence: TGTGCCAGCAGTCGGAGGGACGGCTCGAACACTGAAGCTTTCTTT.

Only a few counts were recorded for this clone. The V and J genes are TRBV7-2 and TRBJ2-7; weak D call: TRBD1 (5 bases). The V gene's germline CDR1 is SGHTA and CDR2 FQGNSA. Trimming took off 6 bases at V and 6 bases at J, with 18 bases between the two ends. This CDR3 region has 14 residues. The CDR3 nucleotides are TGTGCCAGCAGTCTCCAGGGAATAGTACGCGAGCAGTACTTC. Translating gives CASSLQGIVREQYF.

The chain uses TRBV7-3 and TRBJ2-1, with 10 bases aligning to TRBD1. The trim removed 2 bases at V and 2 bases at J, leaving 6 bases unmatched. Germline V gene data show CDR1 as SGHTA and CDR2 as FQGTGA. The CDR3 loop spans 17 amino acids. CDR3 in amino acids: CASSLQSGTGAYNEQFF. The DNA for the CDR3 is TGTGCCAGCAGCTTACAATCCGGGACAGGGGCCTACAATGAGCAGTTCTTC.

The chain uses TRBV11-3 and TRBJ2-1, with 7 positions matching TRBD2. This CDR3 spans 15 amino acids. The J segment lost 2 bases and the V segment lost 1 base, leaving 2 bases of the junction unmatched. Germline CDR1 SGHNT, CDR2 YENEEA. CDR3 DNA: TGTGCCAGCAGCTTAGGTCTAGCGGCCTACAATGAGCAGTTCTTC. Translated, it gives CASSLGLAAYNEQFF.

This chain uses TRBV5-6 with TRBJ2-3; 14 nucleotides align to TRBD2. This CDR3 is built from 17 residues. V trimming: 3 bases; J trimming: 5 bases; junction bases outside the gene matches: 8. In germline, CDR1 is SGHDT, CDR2 YYEEEE. In DNA form, the CDR3 reads TGTGCCAGCAGCTCTGCCGGGACTAGCGGGGGCTTAGATACGCAGTATTTT. This translates into CASSSAGTSGGLDTQYF.

This clone has a handful of counts. This rearrangement joins TRBV28 to TRBJ2-3; the D gene is possibly TRBD2 (5 bases). The CDR3 has 14 amino acids. Germline assignment: CDR1 MDHEN and CDR2 SYDVKM. V lost 3 bases and J lost 1, with 8 bases in between. The CDR3: CASSFLAGTDTQYF. The CDR3 bases are TGTGCCAGCAGTTTCCTAGCCGGCACAGATACGCAGTATTTT.

This clone appeared a few times. This chain links TRBV15 with TRBJ2-1; 9 bases match TRBD1. V trimming: 1 base; J trimming: 1 base; junction bases outside the gene matches: 11. The CDR3 contains 19 residues. From germline, CDR1 is LNHNV and CDR2 YYDKDF (reference sequence). This chain's CDR3 is CATSRGMGSGQGSYNEQFF. The CDR3 DNA sequence: TGTGCCACCAGCAGAGGGATGGGCTCGGGACAGGGTTCCTACAATGAGCAGTTCTTC.

V and J are TRBV10-3 and TRBJ2-2, with TRBD1 matching 9 bases. Germline CDR1 ENHRY, CDR2 SYGVKD. V lost 2 bases, J lost 3 bases, and 1 base stayed unmatched. The CDR3 is 15 amino acids. CDR3 DNA sequence: TGTGCCATCAGTGAGAGGACAGGGGACACCGGGGAGCTGTTTTTT. Translated: CAISERTGDTGELFF.

This sequence joins TRBV19 and TRBJ1-2; 9 positions agree with TRBD1. V was pared by 3 bases and J by 1 base, with 6 bases of the junction left unmatched. The CDR3 is 16 residues long. Per the germline V gene, CDR1 is LNHDA and CDR2 is SQIVND (reference sequence). Written as DNA, the CDR3 is TGTGCCAGTAGTATGACGCCGGGACAGGGTAACTATGGCTACACCTTC. Amino acids: CASSMTPGQGNYGYTF.

This chain uses TRBV11-3 with TRBJ1-2; D may be TRBD1 (6 bases). V lost 1 base and J lost 7, with 13 bases in between. The CDR3 sequence is 14 residues long. Germline assignment: CDR1 SGHNT and CDR2 YENEEA. The CDR3 DNA is TGTGCCAGCAGCTTAGGGCTGTCAGGGGCTGGCTACACCTTC. The encoded protein is CASSLGLSGAGYTF.